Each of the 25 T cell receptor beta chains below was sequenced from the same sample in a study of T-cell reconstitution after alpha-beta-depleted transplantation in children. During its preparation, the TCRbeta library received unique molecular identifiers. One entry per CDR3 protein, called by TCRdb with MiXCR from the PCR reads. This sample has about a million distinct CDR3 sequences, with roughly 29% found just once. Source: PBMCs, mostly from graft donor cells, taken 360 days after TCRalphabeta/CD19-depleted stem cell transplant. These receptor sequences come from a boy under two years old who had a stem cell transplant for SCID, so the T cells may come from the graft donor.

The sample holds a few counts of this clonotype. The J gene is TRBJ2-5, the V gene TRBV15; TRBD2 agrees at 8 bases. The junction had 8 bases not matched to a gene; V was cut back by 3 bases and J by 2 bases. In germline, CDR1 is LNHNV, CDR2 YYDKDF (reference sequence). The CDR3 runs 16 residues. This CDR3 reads CATSSQLAGIQETQYF. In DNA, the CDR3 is TGTGCCACCAGCAGCCAGCTAGCGGGCATACAAGAGACCCAGTACTTC.

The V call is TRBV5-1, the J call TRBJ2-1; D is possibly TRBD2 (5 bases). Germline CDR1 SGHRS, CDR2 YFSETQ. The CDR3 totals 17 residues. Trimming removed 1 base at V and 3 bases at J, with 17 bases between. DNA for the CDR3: TGCGCCAGCAGCTTGCGATCGGGGAGCGGATACTACAATGAGCAGTTCTTC. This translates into CASSLRSGSGYYNEQFF.

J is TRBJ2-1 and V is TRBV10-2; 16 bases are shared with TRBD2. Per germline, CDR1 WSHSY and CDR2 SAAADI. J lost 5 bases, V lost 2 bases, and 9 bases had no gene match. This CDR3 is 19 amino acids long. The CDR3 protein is CASSEGTSGGAWPHNEQFF. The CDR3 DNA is TGCGCCAGCAGTGAGGGGACTAGCGGGGGGGCCTGGCCCCACAATGAGCAGTTCTTC.

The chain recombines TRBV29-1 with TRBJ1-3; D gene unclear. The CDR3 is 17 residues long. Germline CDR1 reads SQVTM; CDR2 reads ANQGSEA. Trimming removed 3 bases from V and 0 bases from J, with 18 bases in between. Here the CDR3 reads CSVDQSGSLISGNTIYF. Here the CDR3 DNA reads TGCAGCGTTGATCAATCCGGGTCGCTAATCTCTGGAAACACCATATATTTT.

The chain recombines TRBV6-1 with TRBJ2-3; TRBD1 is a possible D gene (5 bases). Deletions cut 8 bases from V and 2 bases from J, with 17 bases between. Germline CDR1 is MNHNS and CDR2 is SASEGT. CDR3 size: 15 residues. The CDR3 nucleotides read TGTGCCAGCGGATCAACGGGTGGGGCCACAGATACGCAGTATTTT. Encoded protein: CASGSTGGATDTQYF.

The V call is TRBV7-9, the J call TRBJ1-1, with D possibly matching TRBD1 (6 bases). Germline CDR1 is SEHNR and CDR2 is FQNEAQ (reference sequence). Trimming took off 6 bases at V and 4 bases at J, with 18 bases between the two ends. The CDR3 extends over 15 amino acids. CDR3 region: CASSSTGMVATEAFF. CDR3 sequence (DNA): TGTGCCAGCAGTTCTACAGGGATGGTAGCCACTGAAGCTTTCTTT.

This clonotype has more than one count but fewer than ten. In nucleotides, the CDR3 is TGTGCCAGCAGTTTATCTGGGACTCCTACCTACGAGCAGTACTTC. Translating it yields CASSLSGTPTYEQYF. The gene calls are TRBV27 and TRBJ2-7; D may be TRBD2 (6 bases). V was clipped by 0 bases and J by 2 bases, with 11 bases between them. The CDR3 spans 15 residues. The germline V gene has CDR1 MNHEY and CDR2 SMNVEV (reference sequence).

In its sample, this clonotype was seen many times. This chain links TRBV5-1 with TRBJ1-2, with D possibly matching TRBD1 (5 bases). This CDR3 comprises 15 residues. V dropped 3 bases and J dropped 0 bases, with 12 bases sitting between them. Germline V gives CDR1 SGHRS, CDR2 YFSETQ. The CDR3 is CASSYTGGANYGYTF. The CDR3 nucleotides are TGCGCCAGCAGCTACACAGGAGGAGCTAACTATGGCTACACCTTC. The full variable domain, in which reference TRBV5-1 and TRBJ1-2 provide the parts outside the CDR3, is KAGVTQTPRYLIKTRGQQVTLSCSPISGHRSVSWYQQTPGQGLQFLFEYFSETQRNKGNFPGRFSGRQFSNSRSEMNVSTLELGDSALYLCASSYTGGANYGYTFGSGTRLTVV.

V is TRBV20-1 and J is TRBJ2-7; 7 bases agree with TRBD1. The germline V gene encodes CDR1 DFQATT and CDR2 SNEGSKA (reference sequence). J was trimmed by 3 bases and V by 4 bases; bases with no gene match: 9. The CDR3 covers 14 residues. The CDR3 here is CSAILGTAIYEQYF. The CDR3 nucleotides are TGCAGTGCTATTTTAGGGACAGCTATCTACGAGCAGTACTTC.

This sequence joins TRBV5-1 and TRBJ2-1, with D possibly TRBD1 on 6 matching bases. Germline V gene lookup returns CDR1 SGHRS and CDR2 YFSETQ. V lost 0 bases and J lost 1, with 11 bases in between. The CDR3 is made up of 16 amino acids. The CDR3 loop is CASSLVQGISYNEQFF. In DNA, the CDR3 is TGCGCCAGCAGCTTGGTGCAGGGGATATCCTACAATGAGCAGTTCTTC.

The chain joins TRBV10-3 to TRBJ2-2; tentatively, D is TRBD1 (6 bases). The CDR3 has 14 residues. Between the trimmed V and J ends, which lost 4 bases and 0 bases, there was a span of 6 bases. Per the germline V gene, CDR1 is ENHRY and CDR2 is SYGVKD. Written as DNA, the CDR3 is TGTGCCATCAGTGGGGGGCCGAACACCGGGGAGCTGTTTTTT. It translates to CAISGGPNTGELFF.

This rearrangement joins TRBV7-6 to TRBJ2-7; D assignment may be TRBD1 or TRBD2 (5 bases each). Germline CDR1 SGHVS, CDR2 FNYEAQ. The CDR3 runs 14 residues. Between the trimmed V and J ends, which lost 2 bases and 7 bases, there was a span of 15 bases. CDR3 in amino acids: CASSLNSKGREQYF. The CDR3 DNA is TGTGCCAGCAGCTTAAATTCAAAGGGACGGGAGCAGTACTTC.

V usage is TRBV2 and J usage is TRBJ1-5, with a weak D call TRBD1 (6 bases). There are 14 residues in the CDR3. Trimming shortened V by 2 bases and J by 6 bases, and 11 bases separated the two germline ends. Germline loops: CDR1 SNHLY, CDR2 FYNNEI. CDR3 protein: CASSENGGTQPQHF. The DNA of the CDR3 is TGTGCCAGCAGTGAAAACGGGGGCACTCAGCCCCAGCATTTT.

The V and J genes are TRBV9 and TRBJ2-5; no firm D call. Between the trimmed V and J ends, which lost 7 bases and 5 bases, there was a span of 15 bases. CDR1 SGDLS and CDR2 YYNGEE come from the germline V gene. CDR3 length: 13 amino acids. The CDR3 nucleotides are TGTGCCAGCGGGAACAGTAGGGTGGAGACCCAGTACTTC. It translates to CASGNSRVETQYF.

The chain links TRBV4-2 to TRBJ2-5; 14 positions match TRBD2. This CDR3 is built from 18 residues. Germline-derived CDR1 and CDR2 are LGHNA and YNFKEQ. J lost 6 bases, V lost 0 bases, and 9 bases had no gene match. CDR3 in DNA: TGTGCCAGCAGCCAAGATTTACGGGGACTAGCGGGGGAGAAGACCCAGTACTTC. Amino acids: CASSQDLRGLAGEKTQYF.

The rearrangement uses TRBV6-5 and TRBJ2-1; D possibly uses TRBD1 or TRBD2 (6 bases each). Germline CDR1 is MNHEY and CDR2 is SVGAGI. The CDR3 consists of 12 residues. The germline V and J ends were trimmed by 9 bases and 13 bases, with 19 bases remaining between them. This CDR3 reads CASGRGPKRQFF. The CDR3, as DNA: TGTGCCAGTGGTCGGGGGCCTAAGAGACAGTTCTTC.

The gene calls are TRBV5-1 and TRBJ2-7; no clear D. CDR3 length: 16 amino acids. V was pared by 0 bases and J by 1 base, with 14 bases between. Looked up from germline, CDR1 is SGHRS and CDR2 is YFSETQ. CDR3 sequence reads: CASSLGGRPSSYEQYF. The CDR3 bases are TGCGCCAGCAGCTTGGGCGGCCGCCCCTCATCCTACGAGCAGTACTTC.

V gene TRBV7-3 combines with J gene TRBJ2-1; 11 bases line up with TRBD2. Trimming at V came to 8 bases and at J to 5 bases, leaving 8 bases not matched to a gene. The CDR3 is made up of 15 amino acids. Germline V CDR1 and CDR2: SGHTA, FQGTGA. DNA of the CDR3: TGTGCCAGCTGGTTGGTAGCGGGGGGGCACAATGAGCAGTTCTTC. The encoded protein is CASWLVAGGHNEQFF.

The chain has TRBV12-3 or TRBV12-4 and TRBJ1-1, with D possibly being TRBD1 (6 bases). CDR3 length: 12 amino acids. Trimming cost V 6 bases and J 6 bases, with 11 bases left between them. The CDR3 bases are TGTGCCAGCAGCCCGGACAGCTCTGAAGCTTTCTTT. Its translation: CASSPDSSEAFF.

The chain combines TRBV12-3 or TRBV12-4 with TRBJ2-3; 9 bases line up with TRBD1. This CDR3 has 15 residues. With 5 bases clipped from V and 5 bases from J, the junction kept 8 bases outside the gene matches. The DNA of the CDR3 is TGTGCCAGCAGTCGACCCGGGACAGGGAGAGATACGCAGTATTTT. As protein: CASSRPGTGRDTQYF.

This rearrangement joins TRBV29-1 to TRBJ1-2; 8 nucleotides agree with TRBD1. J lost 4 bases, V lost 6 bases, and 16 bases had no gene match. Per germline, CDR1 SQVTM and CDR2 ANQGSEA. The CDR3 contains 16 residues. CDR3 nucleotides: TGCAGCGTGTCACCTGGACAGGGAACCCCCCTCTATGGCTACACCTTC. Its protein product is CSVSPGQGTPLYGYTF.

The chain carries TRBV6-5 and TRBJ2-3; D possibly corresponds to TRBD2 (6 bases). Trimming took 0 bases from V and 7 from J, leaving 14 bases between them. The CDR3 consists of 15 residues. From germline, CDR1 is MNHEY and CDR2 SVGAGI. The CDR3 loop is CASSYSRGGLNTQYF. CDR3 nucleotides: TGTGCCAGCAGTTACTCTCGGGGCGGACTAAATACGCAGTATTTT.

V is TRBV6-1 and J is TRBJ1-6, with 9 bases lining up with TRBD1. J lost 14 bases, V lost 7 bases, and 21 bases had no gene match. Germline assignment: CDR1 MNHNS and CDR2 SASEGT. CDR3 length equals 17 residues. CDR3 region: CASTVLVTGTGTAALHF. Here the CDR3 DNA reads TGTGCCAGCACCGTTTTAGTTACCGGGACAGGGACTGCGGCCCTCCACTTT.

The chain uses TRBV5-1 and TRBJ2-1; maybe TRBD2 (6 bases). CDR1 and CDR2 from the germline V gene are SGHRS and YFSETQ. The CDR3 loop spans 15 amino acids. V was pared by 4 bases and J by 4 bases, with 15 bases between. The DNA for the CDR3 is TGCGCCAGCAGCGGGGCGGGGCTCGGTTACAATGAGCAGTTCTTC. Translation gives CASSGAGLGYNEQFF.

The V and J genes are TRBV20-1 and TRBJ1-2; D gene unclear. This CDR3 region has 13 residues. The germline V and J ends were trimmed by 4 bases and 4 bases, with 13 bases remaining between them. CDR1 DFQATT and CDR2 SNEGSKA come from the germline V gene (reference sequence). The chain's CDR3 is CSATDGMIYGYTF. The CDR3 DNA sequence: TGCAGTGCTACCGACGGGATGATCTATGGCTACACCTTC.